The 8 T cell receptor beta chains given below trace back to one sample, sequenced in a study of blood T cell repertoires in COVID-19. Method: immunoSEQ multiplex PCR; TCRdb's copy keeps in-frame clones and lacks some. The sample lists 70,000 or so clones; 80% to 90% were seen once. Sample: peripheral blood. These receptors all come from a woman aged 80 or over with active or convalescent COVID-19.

The V and J genes are TRBV28 and TRBJ2-7, with 8 bases that match TRBD1. CDR3 length: 16 amino acids. V shed 5 bases and J 4 bases; nucleotides not matched to a gene: 13. The germline V gene has CDR1 MDHEN and CDR2 SYDVKM. In DNA form, the CDR3 reads TGTGCCAGCAGTGAACCTTGGACAGGGCTAGGTTACGAGCAGTACTTC. As protein: CASSEPWTGLGYEQYF.

The chain is built from TRBV11-3 and TRBJ2-2, with 10 bases identical to TRBD2. Per the germline V gene, CDR1 is SGHNT and CDR2 is YENEEA. The CDR3 totals 17 residues. J gave up 8 bases and V 4 bases, and 13 bases lay outside the gene matches. The DNA of the CDR3 is TGTGCCAGCAGCTCCTCTAGCGGGGGCCCACACCCTGGGGAGCTGTTTTTT. Its protein product is CASSSSSGGPHPGELFF.

A note on this clone: At one boundary the junction diverges from the germline segment, which might be a read error. This rearrangement joins TRBV2 to TRBJ1-5, with a tentative D call TRBD1 (5 bases). CDR1 is SNHLY, CDR2 FYNNEI, per germline. CDR3 length: 17 amino acids. The CDR3 region is CASSEGASPNFNQPQHF. CDR3 coding DNA: TGTGCCAGCAGCGAAGGGGCATCCCCCAACTTCAATCAGCCCCAGCATTTT.

V is TRBV6-2 or TRBV6-3 and J is TRBJ2-3; a weak D match, TRBD1 (5 bases). Germline CDR1 MNHEY, CDR2 SVGEGT. Trimming removed 4 bases at V and 3 bases at J, with 20 bases between. The CDR3 runs to 17 residues. CDR3 DNA: TGTGCCAGCAGTTTCCGGGCTCGGTATAAGGGGACAGATACGCAGTATTTT. The encoded protein is CASSFRARYKGTDTQYF.

The J gene is TRBJ2-1, the V gene TRBV29-1, with D possibly TRBD1 on 7 matching bases. The CDR3 runs 11 residues. Trimming removed 8 bases at V and 15 bases at J, with 20 bases between. Germline lookup yields CDR1 SQVTM and CDR2 ANQGSEA. The CDR3 sequence is CSSRRGRFLFF. CDR3 DNA: TGCAGCTCACGGAGGGGGCGGTTTCTGTTCTTC.

The chain combines TRBV28 with TRBJ2-7; 7 positions match TRBD1. The CDR3 loop spans 13 amino acids. The germline V gene has CDR1 MDHEN and CDR2 SYDVKM. J gave up 2 bases and V 6 bases, and 4 bases lay outside the gene matches. The CDR3 region has the DNA TGTGCCAGCAGAGGGGGCGGCCCCTACGAGCAGTACTTC. This translates into CASRGGGPYEQYF.

The table lists this clone with a count of one. The rearrangement links TRBV27 to TRBJ2-3; 12 bases map to TRBD2. This CDR3 region has 16 residues. Germline V CDR1 and CDR2: MNHEY, SMNVEV (reference sequence). V lost 2 bases and J lost 2; bases outside the gene matches: 2. The CDR3 DNA sequence: TGTGCCAGCAGTTTAAGACTAGCGGGGGACACAGATACGCAGTATTTT. This gives the protein CASSLRLAGDTDTQYF.

The J gene is TRBJ1-5, the V gene TRBV18; D might be TRBD1 (5 bases). The CDR3 is 14 amino acids. Looked up from germline, CDR1 is KGHSH and CDR2 is LQKENI. Trimming removed 4 bases at V and 1 base at J, with 8 bases between. Written as DNA, the CDR3 is TGTGCCAGCTCACTGGCAGGGAGCAATCAGCCCCAGCATTTT. Translated, it gives CASSLAGSNQPQHF.